Detailed here is one TCR beta chain. Treatment here: around 19 received Ad26.COV2.S at low or high dose, single or two shots; 5 received placebo; per-sample allocation not given. After the first vaccine or placebo injection, samples were drawn on day 63. The sample originates from a study of Ad26.COV2.S vaccination and SARS-CoV-2 variants. Overall study context: Ad26.COV2.S, an intramuscular injection, was given once or twice 56 days apart.

Profiling relied on immunoSEQ multiplex PCR, and the TCRdb table lists in-frame clones only, not all of them. The sample records about 370,000 clones, roughly nine tenths being singletons. This CDR3 contains 16 residues. CDR1 is LGHDT and CDR2 is YNNKEL in the germline V gene (reference sequence). Trimming took 1 base from V and 3 from J, leaving 13 bases between them. The material was peripheral blood, obtained in a trial of Ad26.COV2.S vaccine versus placebo. This receptor was taken from a person aged 18-65 years who received the Ad26.COV2.S COVID-19 vaccine or a placebo. This sequence joins TRBV3-1 (or the pseudogene TRBV3-2) and TRBJ1-5; no definite D call. CDR3 loop: CASSQGFGDNNQPQHF. Written as DNA, the CDR3 is TGTGCCAGCAGCCAAGGGTTCGGGGATAACAATCAGCCCCAGCATTTT.